A selection of T cell receptor beta chains follows, all from one sample in a study of read filtering for tumor transcriptome and immune sequencing. TCRdb reanalysed the reads using MiXCR and keeps one entry per CDR3 protein. The table records about 40,000 distinct CDR3 sequences, roughly an eighth of them present only once. Sequenced sample: a population of CD138-negative cells sorted from bone marrow. These receptors came from a donor at least 40 years old with multiple myeloma. The CDR3 runs from the conserved cysteine through the conserved F or W. D genes are given only for firm matches. Some rows have no size entry. The others give once, few or many, or a class for an expanded clone.

J: TRBJ1-1; D: .; size: many; V: TRBV6-5; CDR3: CASSRSMNTEAFF; DNA: TGTGCCAGCAGCCGTTCAATGAACACTGAAGCTTTCTTT
J: TRBJ2-5; D: TRBD1; size: many; V: TRBV20-1; CDR3: CSARGDRAGQGTQYF; DNA: TGCAGTGCTAGAGGGGATAGGGCGGGACAGGGGACCCAGTACTTC
J: TRBJ2-3; D: .; size: many; V: TRBV5-6; CDR3: CASSFLRGAVDTQYF; DNA: TGTGCCAGCAGCTTTTTGAGGGGAGCCGTGGATACGCAGTATTTT
J: TRBJ2-7; D: .; size: .; V: TRBV20-1; CDR3: CSALDLHHEQYF; DNA: TGCAGTGCCCTCGACCTGCACCACGAGCAGTACTTC
J: TRBJ2-7; D: TRBD2; size: many; V: TRBV7-2; CDR3: CASSLLGTSGYEQYF; DNA: TGTGCCAGCAGCTTACTAGGGACTAGCGGCTACGAGCAGTACTTC
J: TRBJ1-1; D: .; size: many; V: TRBV12-3/TRBV12-4; CDR3: CASNPTSGTEAFF; DNA: TGTGCCAGCAACCCAACCTCCGGGACTGAAGCTTTCTTT
J: TRBJ2-1; D: TRBD2; size: many; V: TRBV27; CDR3: CASSLFTGGPYEQFF; DNA: TGTGCCAGCAGTTTATTCACGGGAGGGCCCTATGAGCAGTTCTTC
J: TRBJ2-7; D: .; size: many; V: TRBV20-1; CDR3: CSARIAEGIYEQYF; DNA: TGCAGTGCTAGAATAGCAGAGGGTATCTACGAGCAGTACTTC
J: TRBJ2-1; D: .; size: many; V: TRBV7-9; CDR3: CASSFGGEQFF; DNA: TGTGCCAGCAGCTTTGGGGGAGAGCAGTTCTTC
J: TRBJ2-1; D: .; size: many; V: TRBV20-1; CDR3: CSAEGIRNEQFF; DNA: TGCAGTGCTGAGGGGATTAGGAATGAGCAGTTCTTC
J: TRBJ2-1; D: .; size: .; V: TRBV29-1; CDR3: CSVPRYNEQFF; DNA: TGCAGCGTTCCACGGTATAATGAGCAGTTCTTC
J: TRBJ2-1; D: TRBD2; size: many; V: TRBV5-1; CDR3: CASSYTSGGAYNEQFF; DNA: TGCGCCAGCAGCTATACTAGCGGGGGGGCCTACAATGAGCAGTTCTTC
J: TRBJ2-1; D: TRBD1; size: many; V: TRBV6-2/TRBV6-3; CDR3: CASRQGISYNEQFF; DNA: TGTGCCAGCAGACAGGGGATAAGCTACAATGAGCAGTTCTTC
J: TRBJ1-4; D: .; size: many; V: TRBV2; CDR3: CASSESGSEKLFF; DNA: TGTGCCAGCAGTGAATCAGGCTCTGAAAAACTGTTTTTT
J: TRBJ2-7; D: .; size: .; V: TRBV20-1; CDR3: CSARDHGGNPYEQYF; DNA: TGCAGTGCTAGAGATCATGGCGGGAACCCCTACGAGCAGTACTTC
J: TRBJ1-1; D: .; size: many; V: TRBV3-1; CDR3: CASSQQERNTEAFF; DNA: TGTGCCAGCAGCCAGCAGGAGCGGAACACTGAAGCTTTCTTT
J: TRBJ2-7; D: .; size: few; V: TRBV7-9; CDR3: CASSLSVYEQYF; DNA: TGTGCCAGCAGCTTGTCCGTCTACGAGCAGTACTTC
J: TRBJ1-5; D: TRBD1; size: many; V: TRBV20-1; CDR3: CSAQTGEQPQHF; DNA: TGCAGTGCTCAGACAGGGGAGCAGCCCCAGCATTTT
J: TRBJ2-1; D: .; size: .; V: TRBV7-8; CDR3: CAISLGNEQFF; DNA: TGTGCCATCAGCTTAGGCAATGAGCAGTTCTTC
J: TRBJ2-1; D: .; size: medium-sized; V: TRBV7-9; CDR3: CASRPRQSSYNEQFF; DNA: TGTGCCAGCAGGCCCCGACAGAGCTCCTACAATGAGCAGTTCTTC
J: TRBJ2-1; D: .; size: many; V: TRBV20-1; CDR3: CSARDAGNYNEQFF; DNA: TGCAGTGCTAGAGACGCCGGTAACTACAATGAGCAGTTCTTC
J: TRBJ2-1; D: TRBD2; size: many; V: TRBV6-1; CDR3: CASSEAAGGREQFF; DNA: TGTGCCAGCAGTGAAGCGGCGGGAGGACGTGAGCAGTTCTTC
J: TRBJ1-1; D: .; size: many; V: TRBV12-3/TRBV12-4; CDR3: CASTTSGANTEAFF; DNA: TGTGCCAGCACCACCTCCGGGGCTAACACTGAAGCTTTCTTT
J: TRBJ2-7; D: .; size: many; V: TRBV6-1; CDR3: CASSDQPGYEQYF; DNA: TGTGCCAGCAGTGACCAACCAGGCTACGAGCAGTACTTC
J: TRBJ1-5; D: .; size: many; V: TRBV7-9; CDR3: CASSSLDQPQHF; DNA: TGTGCCAGCAGCTCGTTGGATCAGCCCCAGCATTTT
J: TRBJ2-7; D: TRBD1; size: many; V: TRBV6-2/TRBV6-3; CDR3: CASRIRDRANQQYF; DNA: TGTGCCAGCCGGATCCGGGACAGGGCCAACCAGCAGTACTTC
J: TRBJ1-1; D: .; size: many; V: TRBV5-1; CDR3: CASSLGRGNTEAFF; DNA: TGCGCCAGCAGCTTGGGTAGGGGGAACACTGAAGCTTTCTTT
J: TRBJ2-3; D: TRBD2; size: many; V: TRBV29-1; CDR3: CSVEGGSGADTQYF; DNA: TGCAGCGTTGAAGGAGGTAGCGGGGCAGATACGCAGTATTTT
J: TRBJ2-3; D: TRBD1; size: many; V: TRBV10-3; CDR3: CAISGPLDRGVDTQYF; DNA: TGTGCCATCAGTGGGCCCCTTGACAGGGGGGTAGATACGCAGTATTTT
J: TRBJ1-1; D: TRBD1; size: many; V: TRBV29-1; CDR3: CSVEGGTGFEAFF; DNA: TGCAGCGTTGAAGGTGGGACAGGTTTTGAAGCTTTCTTT
J: TRBJ2-3; D: .; size: many; V: TRBV3-1; CDR3: CASSRGAYTDTQYF; DNA: TGTGCCAGCAGCCGAGGCGCCTACACAGATACGCAGTATTTT
J: TRBJ1-3; D: .; size: .; V: TRBV20-1; CDR3: CSARDSGASGNTKYF; DNA: TGCAGTGCTAGAGATTCGGGGGCCTCTGGAAACACCAAATATTTT
J: TRBJ2-1; D: .; size: many; V: TRBV29-1; CDR3: CSVRNYNEQFF; DNA: TGCAGCGTTCGCAACTACAATGAGCAGTTCTTC